The entry below gives a single T cell receptor beta chain sequence along with its context. The data derive from a study of blood T cell repertoires in COVID-19. Background on the study: Italy, Spain and the United States were the sources of the convalescent and acute COVID-19 samples. PBMCs, B-cell-depleted T cells, or T cells were the source of the cDNA or gDNA that made up the material.

V lost 3 bases and J 3 bases, leaving 3 bases between the germline ends. Germline V gene data show CDR1 as SGHTA and CDR2 as FQGNSA. CDR3 size: 13 residues. Original data processing: Counts of nucleated cells, estimated from reference gene primer amplification, were obtained. Assay: immunoSEQ multiplex PCR; the TCRdb copy retains only in-frame clones and omits some. V and J calls and clone size are as listed in that table; D and trimming were resolved from the DNA. The repertoire consists of more than 200,000 clones, with approximately 80% occurring once and the leading ten covering about 1.4%. Sequenced: peripheral blood. The receptor's source is a woman between 40 and 50 years old who had recovered from COVID-19. V gene TRBV7-2 combines with J gene TRBJ2-6; D gene unclear. CDR3 in amino acids: CASSFFGANVLTF. DNA of the CDR3: TGTGCCAGCAGCTTCTTTGGGGCCAACGTCCTGACTTTC.